Many counts were recorded for the clone carrying this T cell receptor beta chain. This sample stems from a study of neurological immune-mediated disorders. TCRdb itself ran the 5' RACE reads through MiXCR, one entry per CDR3 protein. The sample has about 31,000 distinct CDR3 sequences, around 16% seen once. This sample's time point: technical triplicate 3. Sequenced sample: CD4+ T cells from blood. This sequence originates from a female donor with HTLV-1-associated myelopathy (HAM/TSP).

The CDR3 sequence is CASRLTRLTETQYF. The CDR3 coding sequence is TGCGCCAGCAGACTTACCCGATTAACAGAGACCCAGTACTTC. The V and J genes are TRBV5-1 and TRBJ2-5, with D uncertain. Trimming took off 5 bases at V and 4 bases at J, with 15 bases between the two ends. This CDR3 is built from 14 residues. Germline V CDR1 and CDR2: SGHRS, YFSETQ.